The 23 T cell receptor beta chains below come from one sample, sequenced in a study of T cell responses to AZD1222 COVID-19 vaccine. Only in-frame clones appear in the TCRdb table, and some are missing; sequencing was by immunoSEQ multiplex PCR. The table shows around 81,000 clones, with roughly 90% occurring only once. The sequenced sample was peripheral blood, obtained 28 days after the second AZD1222 dose. The receptors originated from an adult who received the AZD1222 COVID-19 vaccine.

The V and J genes are TRBV2 and TRBJ2-7; a possible D gene is TRBD2 (5 bases). The CDR3 contains 12 residues. In germline, CDR1 is SNHLY, CDR2 FYNNEI. V was pared by 8 bases and J by 2 bases, with 10 bases between. Here the CDR3 reads CASPTTPYEQYF. In nucleotides, the CDR3 is TGTGCCAGCCCGACTACCCCCTACGAGCAGTACTTC. Using reference TRBV2 and TRBJ2-7 for the parts outside the CDR3, the full variable domain is EPEVTQTPSHQVTQMGQEVILRCVPISNHLYFYWYRQILGQKVEFLVSFYNNEISEKSEIFDDQFSVERPDGSNFTLKIRSTKLEDSAMYFCASPTTPYEQYFGPGTRLTVT.

There are a few counts of this clone. The chain uses TRBV2 and TRBJ2-2; 9 nucleotides agree with TRBD1. The CDR3 has 17 residues. V lost 6 bases and J lost 3; bases outside the gene matches: 11. CDR1 is SNHLY, CDR2 FYNNEI, per germline. CDR3 in DNA: TGTGCCAGCAGGGAAAAGGACAGGGGTCTATACACCGGGGAGCTGTTTTTT. This encodes CASREKDRGLYTGELFF.

The chain couples TRBV27 to TRBJ1-1; unclear D gene. The CDR3 runs 14 residues. Germline V CDR1 and CDR2: MNHEY, SMNVEV (reference sequence). Between the trimmed V and J ends, which lost 8 bases and 1 base, there was a span of 14 bases. The CDR3 loop reads CASQSTPSNTEAFF. CDR3 DNA sequence: TGTGCCAGCCAATCAACACCTTCGAACACTGAAGCTTTCTTT.

This chain connects TRBV18 to TRBJ2-7; D might be TRBD1 (5 bases). V was pared by 1 base and J by 3 bases, with 13 bases between. The CDR3 consists of 15 residues. In germline, CDR1 is KGHSH, CDR2 LQKENI. CDR3 residues: CASSPLGQGFYEQYF. CDR3 nucleotide sequence: TGTGCCAGCTCACCACTGGGGCAGGGATTCTACGAGCAGTACTTC.

In this sample, this clone turned up a few times. This chain links TRBV28 with TRBJ1-3; D is uncertain. The CDR3 contains 16 residues. V lost 3 bases and J 0 bases, leaving 12 bases between the germline ends. CDR1 is MDHEN and CDR2 is SYDVKM in the germline V gene. The CDR3 DNA follows: TGTGCCAGCAGTTTTAACAGCTTAATCTCTGGAAACACCATATATTTT. Amino acids: CASSFNSLISGNTIYF.

J is TRBJ1-5 and V is TRBV12-3 or TRBV12-4; D remains ambiguous. CDR3 size: 13 residues. Deletions cut 3 bases from V and 3 bases from J, with 6 bases between. The CDR3 protein is CASSFDNNQPQHF. CDR3 DNA: TGTGCCAGCAGTTTCGACAACAATCAGCCCCAGCATTTT.

The gene calls are TRBV30 and TRBJ2-7; TRBD1 aligns across 8 bases. Germline V gene sequence: CDR1 GTSNPN, CDR2 SVGIG (reference sequence). The CDR3 has 12 amino acids. Trimming cost V 5 bases and J 4 bases; bases outside gene matches: 4. The DNA for the CDR3 is TGTGCCTGGGGACAGGGCAATTACGAGCAGTACTTC. Residues: CAWGQGNYEQYF. Complete variable domain (other parts from reference TRBV30 and TRBJ2-7): SQTIHQWPATLVQPVGSPLSLECTVEGTSNPNLYWYRQAAGRGLQLLFYSVGIGQISSEVPQNLSASRPQDRQFILSSKKLLLSDSGFYLCAWGQGNYEQYFGPGTRLTVT.

The genes are TRBV6-5 and TRBJ2-1; D remains ambiguous. V was trimmed by 4 bases and J by 3 bases, leaving 7 bases between them. This CDR3 is 13 amino acids long. Germline V gene lookup returns CDR1 MNHEY and CDR2 SVGAGI. The DNA of the CDR3 is TGTGCCAGCAGTTCTTTTCGCTACAATGAGCAGTTCTTC. This translates into CASSSFRYNEQFF.

The chain carries TRBV7-9 and TRBJ2-7; possible D gene TRBD2, 6 bases. The CDR3 is 13 residues long. Germline assignment: CDR1 SEHNR and CDR2 FQNEAQ (reference sequence). V gave up 0 bases and J gave up 5 bases, with 8 bases separating them. The CDR3 reads CASSLAGGNEQYF. In DNA form, the CDR3 reads TGTGCCAGCAGCTTAGCGGGAGGTAACGAGCAGTACTTC.

The V gene is TRBV27, the J gene TRBJ2-1; TRBD1 agrees at 8 bases. Losses at the gene ends were 10 bases for V and 10 bases for J; bases not matched to a gene: 15. This CDR3 is built from 14 residues. Germline lookup yields CDR1 MNHEY and CDR2 SMNVEV (reference sequence). The CDR3 sequence: CAIAPGTGRREQFF. The CDR3, as DNA: TGTGCCATTGCCCCCGGGACAGGCCGCCGGGAGCAGTTCTTC.

This chain links TRBV6-5 with TRBJ2-7; weak D call: TRBD2 (6 bases). V lost 1 base and J 0 bases, leaving 13 bases between the germline ends. Per the germline V gene, CDR1 is MNHEY and CDR2 is SVGAGI. The CDR3 runs 16 residues. The CDR3 nucleotides read TGTGCCAGCAGTTACTACGGGGGACTCTCCTCCTACGAGCAGTACTTC. It yields the protein CASSYYGGLSSYEQYF.

The chain couples TRBV28 to TRBJ2-2; the match to TRBD2 covers 10 bases. CDR3 length: 15 amino acids. Germline trimming cut 5 bases from V and 4 bases from J; bases unmatched to any gene: 4. Germline V gene data show CDR1 as MDHEN and CDR2 as SYDVKM. The CDR3 nucleotides are TGTGCCAGCAGTCTAGCGGGAGATAGCACCGGGGAGCTGTTTTTT. It is translated as CASSLAGDSTGELFF.

The chain has TRBV7-6 and TRBJ2-7; no clear D gene. The CDR3 contains 13 residues. The V gene's germline CDR1 is SGHVS and CDR2 FNYEAQ. V was pared by 3 bases and J by 0 bases, with 6 bases between. CDR3 in amino acids: CASSFWGSYEQYF. CDR3 DNA sequence: TGTGCCAGCAGCTTCTGGGGCTCCTACGAGCAGTACTTC.

This sequence joins TRBV18 and TRBJ2-6; D gene ambiguous. The CDR3 extends over 13 amino acids. V was trimmed by 3 bases and J by 5 bases, leaving 5 bases between them. Germline V lookup: CDR1 KGHSH, CDR2 LQKENI. The CDR3 is CASSPDRANVLTF. CDR3 sequence (DNA): TGTGCCAGCTCACCCGACAGGGCCAACGTCCTGACTTTC. The variable domain in full, with the rest retrieved from reference TRBV18 and TRBJ2-6, is NAGVMQNPRHLVRRRGQEARLRCSPMKGHSHVYWYRQLPEEGLKFMVYLQKENIIDESGMPKERFSAEFPKEGPSILRIQQVVRGDSAAYFCASSPDRANVLTFGAGSRLTVL.

This clone showed up just once. J is TRBJ2-1 and V is TRBV25-1; D is unclear. Germline V lookup: CDR1 MGHDK, CDR2 SYGVNS. The V and J ends lost 7 bases and 8 bases respectively, with 21 bases between them. The CDR3 extends over 15 amino acids. The CDR3 bases are TGTGCCAGCACCCCTGCTGGCCGGTCTTTCGATGAGCAGTTCTTC. Its translation: CASTPAGRSFDEQFF.

The CDR3 DNA reads TGTGCCAGCAGTTTAAGCGGGAGAACGCTCAATGAGCAGTTCTTC. Protein sequence: CASSLSGRTLNEQFF. The chain uses TRBV28 and TRBJ2-1; 8 nucleotides line up with TRBD2. Per germline, CDR1 MDHEN and CDR2 SYDVKM. V lost 2 bases, J lost 6 bases, and 6 bases stayed unmatched. The CDR3 consists of 15 residues.

The sample holds one count of this clone. The V call is TRBV27, the J call TRBJ1-2; TRBD1 matches at 7 bases. The J segment lost 8 bases and the V segment lost 5 bases, leaving 5 bases of the junction unmatched. The CDR3 contains 12 residues. Per the germline V gene, CDR1 is MNHEY and CDR2 is SMNVEV (reference sequence). The CDR3 sequence is CASSRQGQGYTF. The CDR3 coding sequence is TGTGCCAGCAGTCGACAGGGCCAGGGCTACACCTTC.

This sequence joins TRBV19 and TRBJ1-5; no firm D call. With 4 bases removed from V and 0 bases from J, the gap between germline ends came to 10 bases. This CDR3 has 15 amino acids. Germline CDR1 is LNHDA and CDR2 is SQIVND (reference sequence). The CDR3 DNA is TGTGCCAGTAGTAGAGCAGTGGATAGCAATCAGCCCCAGCATTTT. Protein sequence: CASSRAVDSNQPQHF.

J is TRBJ1-6 and V is TRBV14, with TRBD1 as a possible D gene (6 bases). The CDR3 has 15 amino acids. The V gene lost 2 bases and the J gene lost 8 bases, with 13 bases spanning the gap. Germline CDR1 reads SGHDN; CDR2 reads FVKESK. The CDR3 DNA sequence: TGTGCCAGCAGCCAATTTAGGTCAGGGGATTCACCCCTCCACTTT. Encoded protein: CASSQFRSGDSPLHF.

The genes are TRBV20-1 and TRBJ2-7, with TRBD2 identical over 8 bases. This CDR3 has 15 amino acids. The junction had 7 bases not matched to a gene; V was cut back by 3 bases and J by 0 bases. CDR1 DFQATT and CDR2 SNEGSKA come from the germline V gene (reference sequence). The CDR3 DNA reads TGCAGTGCTAGTGGCGGGGGGTTAAGCTCCTACGAGCAGTACTTC. As protein: CSASGGGLSSYEQYF.

The chain combines TRBV11-2 with TRBJ2-2, with 8 bases identical to TRBD1. The CDR3 has 15 amino acids. V dropped 4 bases and J dropped 6; count of bases not matched to a gene: 7. Per germline, CDR1 SGHAT and CDR2 FQNNGV. This CDR3 reads CASSSDRGWAGELFF. DNA for the CDR3: TGTGCCAGCAGCTCCGACAGGGGCTGGGCCGGGGAGCTGTTTTTT. The entire variable domain, with the rest obtained from reference TRBV11-2 and TRBJ2-2, is as follows: EAGVAQSPRYKIIEKRQSVAFWCNPISGHATLYWYQQILGQGPKLLIQFQNNGVVDDSQLPKDRFSAERLKGVDSTLKIQPAKLEDSAVYLCASSSDRGWAGELFFGEGSRLTVL.

The chain carries TRBV7-9 and TRBJ2-7; maybe TRBD1 (6 bases). Between the trimmed V and J ends, which lost 1 base and 1 base, there was a span of 8 bases. The CDR3 spans 14 residues. Germline lookup yields CDR1 SEHNR and CDR2 FQNEAQ (reference sequence). The CDR3 here is CASSLGTVSYEQYF. As DNA, the CDR3 is TGTGCCAGCAGCTTAGGGACAGTATCCTACGAGCAGTACTTC.

The V gene is TRBV20-1, the J gene TRBJ2-1, with D uncertain. The CDR3 consists of 11 residues. The V and J ends lost 3 bases and 8 bases respectively, with 8 bases between them. Per the germline V gene, CDR1 is DFQATT and CDR2 is SNEGSKA (reference sequence). As DNA, the CDR3 is TGCAGTGCTAGTCATGACCATGAGCAGTTCTTC. Protein: CSASHDHEQFF.